This T cell receptor beta chain was found in a study of CD8 T cells in ankylosing spondylitis. Quantitative 5'-RACE with molecular barcodes generated TCR beta libraries. TCRdb analysed the 5' RACE reads with MiXCR anew, one entry per CDR3 protein. The repertoire includes 190,000 or so distinct CDR3 sequences, over 10% of them detected once, and more than 15% sits in the top ten. In its sample, this clonotype was seen a few times. What it binds is unknown. Study conclusions and caveats: Made up of about eight highly homologous variants, a TCR beta motif appeared characteristic of ankylosing spondylitis blood. Peripheral blood held disease-linked clones only at relatively low frequency, and these were CD8+.

The CDR3 consists of 13 residues. Trimming pared 5 bases from V and 4 bases from J, leaving 9 bases between. Sequencing used blood, either unsorted or a sorted T cell fraction (not recorded which). The sequence derives from a male donor with ankylosing spondylitis or in good health (not recorded which). V is TRBV12-3 or TRBV12-4 and J is TRBJ1-5; no clear D gene. DNA for the CDR3: TGTGCCAGCAGTCCGCTTAATAATCAGCCCCAGCATTTT. Amino acid sequence: CASSPLNNQPQHF.